One sample yielded the 8 T cell receptor beta chains listed below, sequenced in a study of cytomegalovirus exposure and HLA in healthy donors. With 60 Vbeta and 13 Jbeta primers, the PCR was carried out. The table came from immunoSEQ multiplex PCR; TCRdb's copy has only in-frame clones and leaves some out. The sample consists of around 190,000 clones, about 69% of them appearing once. Sequenced sample: PBMCs. The receptors come from a man aged 25-45 years in good health and CMV-seropositive.

This clone was recorded a few times. One end of the junction fails to match germline, which may point to a read error. The rearrangement links TRBV7-2 to TRBJ2-7; 11 bases line up with TRBD2. Germline CDR1 SGHTA, CDR2 FQGNSA. The CDR3 is 14 amino acids. The CDR3 bases are TGTGCCAGCAGTTTAGCGGGAGGGCCCTACGAGCAGTACTTC. It specifies CASSLAGGPYEQYF.

A few counts support this clone. The genes are TRBV5-1 and TRBJ2-1; 10 positions match TRBD2. CDR3 length: 16 amino acids. V shed 0 bases and J 3 bases; nucleotides not matched to a gene: 3. Germline CDR1 and CDR2: SGHRS and YFSETQ. In DNA form, the CDR3 reads TGCGCCAGCAGCTTGGGGCCTAGCGGGAGCTACAATGAGCAGTTCTTC. Amino acid sequence: CASSLGPSGSYNEQFF.

This chain connects TRBV5-4 to TRBJ2-5; TRBD2 matches at 9 bases. The CDR3 covers 16 residues. With V trimmed by 3 bases and J by 5 bases, 11 bases remained unmatched. Germline V gene lookup returns CDR1 SGHNT and CDR2 YYREEE (reference sequence). The CDR3 protein is CASSSAWRGGGETQYF. For the CDR3, the DNA is TGTGCCAGCAGCTCAGCCTGGCGGGGGGGCGGTGAGACCCAGTACTTC.

The chain couples TRBV12-5 to TRBJ1-1; D possibly corresponds to TRBD1 (6 bases). The CDR3 consists of 13 residues. Trimming took 1 base from V and 7 from J, leaving 10 bases between them. From germline, CDR1 is LGHNT and CDR2 FRNRAP. The CDR3 DNA sequence: TGTGCTAGTGGTTTGGACAGGGTCAATGAAGCTTTCTTT. As protein: CASGLDRVNEAFF.

The J gene is TRBJ1-2, the V gene TRBV5-1; 8 bases line up with TRBD1. Germline-derived CDR1 and CDR2 are SGHRS and YFSETQ. This CDR3 contains 16 residues. Trimming took 5 bases from V and 2 from J; bases not matched to a gene: 11. CDR3 sequence reads: CASSFQARGQNYGYTF. As DNA, the CDR3 is TGCGCCAGCAGTTTCCAAGCCAGGGGGCAAAACTATGGCTACACCTTC.

The rearrangement joins TRBV5-1 to TRBJ2-2; the match to TRBD2 covers 13 bases. CDR3 length: 16 residues. V lost 3 bases, J lost 8 bases, and 7 bases stayed unmatched. The germline CDR1 and CDR2 sequences are SGHRS and YFSETQ. The CDR3 protein is CASSSGTSGTWGELFF. For the CDR3, the DNA is TGCGCCAGCAGCTCAGGGACTAGCGGGACCTGGGGGGAGCTGTTTTTT.

This clone was observed once. V and J are TRBV28 and TRBJ2-2; tentative D call: TRBD2 (6 bases). The CDR3 is made up of 18 amino acids. Germline V gene sequence: CDR1 MDHEN, CDR2 SYDVKM. V was shortened by 3 bases and J by 5 bases, with 22 bases between the two germline ends. This CDR3 reads CASSFSNPAGWGTGELFF. The CDR3 coding sequence is TGTGCCAGCAGTTTCAGTAATCCGGCGGGATGGGGAACCGGGGAGCTGTTTTTT.

This clone has more than one count but fewer than ten. The genes are TRBV15 and TRBJ1-4; no definite D call. Germline V gives CDR1 LNHNV, CDR2 YYDKDF (reference sequence). The CDR3 spans 13 residues. V gave up 8 bases and J gave up 4 bases, with 11 bases separating them. The CDR3 loop reads CATVRGYNEKLFF. Written as DNA, the CDR3 is TGTGCCACCGTTCGGGGATATAATGAAAAACTGTTTTTT.